The next 18 T cell receptor beta chains were all read from a single sample in a study of radiation and T cells in renal cell carcinoma. The treatment denotes: 15 Gy SBRT to primary tumor, nephrectomy 4 weeks later. The data were produced by immunoSEQ multiplex PCR, yet TCRdb's version contains in-frame clones alone and is incomplete. The sample has tens of thousands of clones; roughly half are singletons. The source material was tumor tissue, sampled from a patient whose treatment included radiotherapy and nephrectomy. The receptors come from a woman between 50 and 59 years old with renal cell carcinoma.

This sequence joins TRBV7-2 and TRBJ2-7; D possibly corresponds to TRBD2 (5 bases). The CDR3 runs to 15 residues. V was cut by 2 bases and J by 6 bases, with 17 bases left in between. Germline loops: CDR1 SGHTA, CDR2 FQGNSA. The CDR3: CASSLRLAKSSEQYF. In nucleotides, the CDR3 is TGTGCCAGCAGCTTAAGGCTAGCTAAATCTTCCGAGCAGTACTTC.

The chain employs TRBV2 and TRBJ1-1; possible D gene TRBD1, 5 bases. V shed 6 bases and J shed 6 bases, with 17 bases lying between them. Germline values: CDR1 SNHLY, CDR2 FYNNEI. The CDR3 is made up of 14 amino acids. CDR3 in amino acids: CASRRLREGPEAFF. The DNA of the CDR3 is TGTGCCAGCAGGCGACTCAGGGAAGGCCCTGAAGCTTTCTTT.

V is TRBV19 and J is TRBJ2-7; D may be TRBD1 (6 bases). The V end lost 3 bases, the J end lost 0 bases, and 9 bases lay between the germline ends. CDR3 length: 14 amino acids. Germline values: CDR1 LNHDA, CDR2 SQIVND (reference sequence). In nucleotides, the CDR3 is TGTGCCAGTAGTATGGACAGCCCCTCCTACGAGCAGTACTTC. Translation gives CASSMDSPSYEQYF.

J is TRBJ1-1 and V is TRBV6-5, with D uncertain. From germline, CDR1 is MNHEY and CDR2 SVGAGI. There are 12 residues in the CDR3. Deletions cut 6 bases from V and 2 bases from J, with 7 bases between. CDR3 bases: TGTGCCAGCAGAGCAGAAAACACTGAAGCTTTCTTT. Amino acid sequence: CASRAENTEAFF.

The CDR3 loop reads CASSALSWTDTQYF. The CDR3, as DNA: TGTGCCAGCAGTGCTTTGTCGTGGACAGATACGCAGTATTTT. The J gene is TRBJ2-3, the V gene TRBV2; D is uncertain. Per the germline V gene, CDR1 is SNHLY and CDR2 is FYNNEI. The CDR3 extends over 14 amino acids. The V end was cut by 4 bases, the J end by 3 bases, with 11 bases between.

Relative to its sample, this clone is medium-sized. J is TRBJ2-2 and V is TRBV7-3; 10 bases map to TRBD2. The CDR3 extends over 16 amino acids. J lost 14 bases, V lost 0 bases, and 12 bases had no gene match. Germline values: CDR1 SGHTA, CDR2 FQGTGA. In nucleotides, the CDR3 is TGTGCCAGCAGCTTAACGGTAGCTAGCGGGGGAACGGAACTGTTTTTT. It encodes CASSLTVASGGTELFF.

The chain uses TRBV5-5 and TRBJ2-7; possible D gene TRBD1, 5 bases. This CDR3 region has 15 residues. Per the germline V gene, CDR1 is SGHKS and CDR2 is YYEKEE (reference sequence). Deletions cut 1 base from V and 8 bases from J, with 19 bases between. Here the CDR3 DNA reads TGTGCCAGCAGCTTGTCAGCAGCAGGGCTCCCGCAGCAGTACTTC. Translation: CASSLSAAGLPQQYF.

This clone was counted ten times or more. The chain combines TRBV18 with TRBJ2-3, with 10 bases that match TRBD2. The ends lost 4 bases at V and 2 bases at J; junction bases unmatched: 6. CDR1 and CDR2 (germline): KGHSH, LQKENI. There are 16 residues in the CDR3. CDR3 bases: TGTGCCAGCTCACGGACTAGCGGTAGATACACAGATACGCAGTATTTT. It is translated as CASSRTSGRYTDTQYF. Variable domain in full (rest from reference TRBV18 and TRBJ2-3): NAGVMQNPRHLVRRRGQEARLRCSPMKGHSHVYWYRQLPEEGLKFMVYLQKENIIDESGMPKERFSAEFPKEGPSILRIQQVVRGDSAAYFCASSRTSGRYTDTQYFGPGTRLTVL.

The chain combines TRBV14 with TRBJ2-3; D is possibly TRBD2 (6 bases). The CDR3 consists of 15 residues. The germline V gene has CDR1 SGHDN and CDR2 FVKESK. V shed 4 bases and J shed 0 bases, with 11 bases lying between them. Written as DNA, the CDR3 is TGTGCCAGCAGCCTGCGACTAGGCAGCACAGATACGCAGTATTTT. This codes for CASSLRLGSTDTQYF.

This chain uses TRBV5-5 with TRBJ1-4; TRBD1 aligns across 7 bases. CDR1 and CDR2 from the germline V gene are SGHKS and YYEKEE (reference sequence). The CDR3 runs 14 residues. J gave up 8 bases and V 3 bases, and 7 bases lay outside the gene matches. The CDR3 spells CASSYKTGREKLFF. DNA of the CDR3: TGTGCCAGCAGCTACAAGACAGGGCGGGAAAAACTGTTTTTT.

This clone was detected a few times. V gene TRBV7-9 combines with J gene TRBJ2-3; D could derive from TRBD1 or TRBD2 (5 bases each). This CDR3 is 14 amino acids long. CDR1 and CDR2 from the germline V gene are SEHNR and FQNEAQ (reference sequence). Trimming took 5 bases from V and 2 from J, leaving 11 bases between them. CDR3 amino acids: CASSHRDDTDTQYF. The CDR3 nucleotides are TGTGCCAGCAGCCACCGGGACGACACAGATACGCAGTATTTT.

The chain uses TRBV5-1 and TRBJ2-5, with unresolved D. CDR1 is SGHRS and CDR2 is YFSETQ in the germline V gene. The germline V and J ends were trimmed by 1 base and 5 bases, with 12 bases remaining between them. CDR3 length: 14 residues. The CDR3 DNA sequence: TGCGCCAGCAGCTTGACGTCGGCCGGGGAGACCCAGTACTTC. This encodes CASSLTSAGETQYF. The entire variable domain, with the rest obtained from reference TRBV5-1 and TRBJ2-5, is as follows: KAGVTQTPRYLIKTRGQQVTLSCSPISGHRSVSWYQQTPGQGLQFLFEYFSETQRNKGNFPGRFSGRQFSNSRSEMNVSTLELGDSALYLCASSLTSAGETQYFGPGTRLLVL.

The chain uses TRBV5-1 and TRBJ2-1; 9 nucleotides match TRBD2. V shed 4 bases, J shed 8 bases, and the junction held 13 bases outside the gene matches. The germline gives CDR1 SGHRS, CDR2 YFSETQ. The CDR3 consists of 16 residues. The CDR3 sequence: CASSGTGTSFRDEQFF. CDR3 in DNA: TGCGCCAGCAGCGGGACCGGGACTAGCTTTAGGGATGAGCAGTTCTTC.

Only a few counts were recorded for this clone. V is TRBV7-2 and J is TRBJ2-5; 8 bases agree with TRBD2. The CDR3 is 15 amino acids. V lost 2 bases, J lost 4 bases, and 6 bases stayed unmatched. Germline lookup yields CDR1 SGHTA and CDR2 FQGNSA. The CDR3 region is CASSLYGGAGETQYF. The CDR3 bases are TGTGCCAGCAGCTTATACGGGGGGGCGGGAGAGACCCAGTACTTC.

This sequence joins TRBV5-6 and TRBJ1-4; D remains unclear. The CDR3 is 15 amino acids. Germline assignment: CDR1 SGHDT and CDR2 YYEEEE. Trimming took 0 bases from V and 5 from J, leaving 11 bases between them. The CDR3 DNA follows: TGTGCCAGCAGCTTGGAAAACCGCCTAAATGAAAAACTGTTTTTT. This sequence encodes CASSLENRLNEKLFF.

This chain connects TRBV6-5 to TRBJ2-7; unclear D gene. The ends were cut back, 2 bases at V and 0 bases at J, with 8 bases in the middle. This CDR3 is built from 14 residues. Germline values: CDR1 MNHEY, CDR2 SVGAGI. The CDR3 protein is CASSYDASSYEQYF. In nucleotides, the CDR3 is TGTGCCAGCAGTTACGACGCGAGCTCCTACGAGCAGTACTTC.

V gene TRBV6-5 combines with J gene TRBJ2-7; D could derive from TRBD1 or TRBD2 (5 bases each). V lost 6 bases, J lost 3 bases, and 18 bases lay in between. Germline V gives CDR1 MNHEY, CDR2 SVGAGI. This CDR3 comprises 15 residues. The CDR3 loop reads CASSPGDRPIYEQYF. The CDR3 nucleotides read TGTGCCAGCAGCCCCGGGGACCGACCGATCTACGAGCAGTACTTC.

As to this clone: The same CDR3 can be traced to other DNA sequences in this sample. The genes are TRBV9 and TRBJ1-4; D might be TRBD1 (5 bases). V was trimmed by 0 bases and J by 5 bases, leaving 8 bases between them. The CDR3 sequence is 14 residues long. In germline, CDR1 is SGDLS, CDR2 YYNGEE. The CDR3 region is CASSVGGENEKLFF. In nucleotides, the CDR3 is TGTGCCAGCAGCGTAGGGGGGGAAAATGAAAAACTGTTTTTT.